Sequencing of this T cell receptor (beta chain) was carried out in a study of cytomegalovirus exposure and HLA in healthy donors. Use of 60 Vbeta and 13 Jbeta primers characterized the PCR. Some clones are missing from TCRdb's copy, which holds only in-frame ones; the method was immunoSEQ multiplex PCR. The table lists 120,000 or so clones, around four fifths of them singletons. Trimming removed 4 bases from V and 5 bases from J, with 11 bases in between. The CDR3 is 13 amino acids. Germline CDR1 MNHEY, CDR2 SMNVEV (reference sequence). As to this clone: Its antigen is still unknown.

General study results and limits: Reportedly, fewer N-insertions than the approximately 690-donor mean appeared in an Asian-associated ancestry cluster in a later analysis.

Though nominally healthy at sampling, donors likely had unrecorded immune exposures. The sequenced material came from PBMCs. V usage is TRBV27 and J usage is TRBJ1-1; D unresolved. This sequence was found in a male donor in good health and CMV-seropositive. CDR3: CASSSSSGTEAFF. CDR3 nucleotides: TGTGCCAGCAGTTCCTCCAGTGGTACTGAAGCTTTCTTT.